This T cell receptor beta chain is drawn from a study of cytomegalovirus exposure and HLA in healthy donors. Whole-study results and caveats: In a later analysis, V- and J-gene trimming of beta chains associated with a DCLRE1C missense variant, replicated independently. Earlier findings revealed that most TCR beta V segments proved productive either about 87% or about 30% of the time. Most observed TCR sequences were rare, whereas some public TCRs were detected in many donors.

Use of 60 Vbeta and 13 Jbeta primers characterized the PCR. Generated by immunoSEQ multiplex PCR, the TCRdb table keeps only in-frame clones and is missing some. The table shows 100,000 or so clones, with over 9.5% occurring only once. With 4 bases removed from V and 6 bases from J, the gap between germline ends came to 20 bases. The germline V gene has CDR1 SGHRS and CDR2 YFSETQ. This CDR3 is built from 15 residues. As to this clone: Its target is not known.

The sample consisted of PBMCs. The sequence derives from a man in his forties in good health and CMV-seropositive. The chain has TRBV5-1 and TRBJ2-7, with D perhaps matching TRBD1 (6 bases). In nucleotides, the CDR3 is TGCGCCAGCAGCCTCCGGCAGGGGCGAGACGGCGAGCAGTACTTC. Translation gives CASSLRQGRDGEQYF.